A selection of T cell receptor beta chains follows, all from one sample in a study of cytomegalovirus exposure and HLA in healthy donors. Sequencing used immunoSEQ multiplex PCR; TCRdb keeps in-frame clones, though not all of them. Of 130,000 or so clones listed, roughly three quarters are singletons. The sample taken for sequencing was PBMCs. Receptor source: a woman aged 40 to 50 in good health and CMV-seronegative. Each CDR3 is given with its conserved first and last residue. A D gene is named only where the DNA matches it firmly. Clone size is shown for a subset of rows, as once, few, many or a class of expanded clone.

TRBJ2-7 once TRBD1 TRBV6-5 TGTGCCAGCAGTTACTGGACAGGCCCCTACGAGCAGTACTTC CASSYWTGPYEQYF
TRBJ1-6 NA NA TRBV27 TGTGCCAGCAGTCAAACCGGGTCTCTTAATTCACCCCTCCACTTT CASSQTGSLNSPLHF
TRBJ1-1 NA NA TRBV10-3 TGTGCCTCATGGGCCGGGGGGGGGAGACAAACAACTGAAGCTTTCTTT CASWAGGGRQTTEAFF
TRBJ2-5 NA NA TRBV5-6 TGTGCCAGCAGCTTGGACAGCCAAGAGACCCAGTACTTC CASSLDSQETQYF
TRBJ1-4 NA TRBD1 TRBV28 TGTGCCAGCAGTATCCCCAGGGGGCAAAATGAAAAACTGTTTTTT CASSIPRGQNEKLFF
TRBJ1-5 NA NA TRBV10-3 TGTGCCATCAGTGAGTACGGGGGGCCTCAGCCCCAGCATTTT CAISEYGGPQPQHF
TRBJ2-7 once TRBD2 TRBV15 TGTGCCACCAGCAGAGCTAGCGGCACCTACGAGCAGTACTTC CATSRASGTYEQYF
TRBJ2-2 once TRBD2 TRBV18 TGTGCCAGCTCACCATTAGCGGGGTTGACCGGGGAGCTGTTTTTT CASSPLAGLTGELFF
TRBJ2-7 NA TRBD2 TRBV13 TGTGCCAGCAGCTCCTATGGACTAGCGGGGTTAATCTACGAGCAGTACTTC CASSSYGLAGLIYEQYF
TRBJ2-1 NA TRBD2 TRBV6-5 TGTGCCAGCAGTCGACTAGCACTCCTCTACAATGAGCAGTTCTTC CASSRLALLYNEQFF
TRBJ2-7 few NA TRBV25-1 TGTGCCAGCAGTGAATATTCCTACGAGCAGTACTTC CASSEYSYEQYF
TRBJ2-7 NA TRBD1 TRBV5-1 TGCGCCAGCAGCTTGAGTGGGACAGGGGACCACGAGCAGTACTTC CASSLSGTGDHEQYF
TRBJ2-3 NA TRBD2 TRBV28 TGTGCCAGCAGTCCCAGCGGGGGGGCATTACGGGCAGATACGCAGTATTTT CASSPSGGALRADTQYF
TRBJ1-4 NA TRBD1 TRBV6-1 TGTGCCAGCAGTGAACTAGGACTGGGACAGGGGAATGAAAAACTGTTTTTT CASSELGLGQGNEKLFF
TRBJ1-2 NA NA TRBV11-2 TGTGCCAGCAGCTTAGGGGGCCGTGCAGGCTACACCTTC CASSLGGRAGYTF
TRBJ2-3 NA TRBD2 TRBV6-5 TGTGCCAGCCGTACTAGCGGGGGGTTGGATACGCAGTATTTT CASRTSGGLDTQYF
TRBJ1-1 NA TRBD1 TRBV9 TGTGCCAGCAGCGTGACAGGGGGCTCTGAAGCTTTCTTT CASSVTGGSEAFF
TRBJ1-1 NA TRBD1 TRBV19 TGTGCCAGCCAGGACAGGGGAAACACTGAAGCTTTCTTT CASQDRGNTEAFF
TRBJ1-4 NA TRBD1 TRBV6-1 TGTGCCAGCAGAACCCCCGGGACAGACAATGAAAAACTGTTTTTT CASRTPGTDNEKLFF
TRBJ2-7 NA NA TRBV7-9 TGTGCCAGCAGCTCAGACATTATTTGGCCTCCGACCTACGAGCAGTACTTC CASSSDIIWPPTYEQYF
TRBJ1-6 few NA TRBV5-5 TGTGCCAGCAGCTTCGGACAGCCTAATTCACCCCTCCACTTT CASSFGQPNSPLHF
TRBJ1-6 once NA TRBV27 TGTGCCAGCAGTTTCTTAGTCGGGGAATTTTCGTCACCCCTCCACTTT CASSFLVGEFSSPLHF
TRBJ2-1 NA TRBD2 TRBV27 TGTGCCAGCAGTCCCTTACAAGGCGGGGGGAACAATGAGCAGTTCTTC CASSPLQGGGNNEQFF
TRBJ1-1 NA NA TRBV6-1 TGTGCCAGCACCGTCGACAGGCACACTGAAGCTTTCTTT CASTVDRHTEAFF
TRBJ2-1 NA NA TRBV6-5 TGTGCCAGCAGTTACTCTCGGCGGGGTATCTACAATGAGCAGTTCTTC CASSYSRRGIYNEQFF
TRBJ1-1 NA NA TRBV6-1 TGTGCCAGCAGTGGAGGGACACTCACTGAAGCTTTCTTT CASSGGTLTEAFF
TRBJ2-7 NA NA TRBV2 TGTGCCAGCAGTGGGCAGGGGTTCACCTACGAGCAGTACTTC CASSGQGFTYEQYF
TRBJ2-7 NA NA TRBV6-5 TGTGCCAGCAGTTACGGGCAGTCCAGAACCTACGAGCAGTACTTC CASSYGQSRTYEQYF
TRBJ2-1 NA NA TRBV4-3 TGCGCCAGCAGCCAAGATGGGCAGTATTCCTACAATGAGCAGTTCTTC CASSQDGQYSYNEQFF
TRBJ2-7 once NA TRBV30 TGTGCCTGGAGTGTACAGGGTAGGCAGAGAGATTACGAGCAGTACTTC CAWSVQGRQRDYEQYF
TRBJ1-2 NA NA TRBV28 TGTGCCAGCAGTTTACAGGGATCATGGGATGGCTACACCTTC CASSLQGSWDGYTF
TRBJ1-5 NA NA TRBV29-1 TGCAGCGTTGGGGGGGGGCAGGGCAATCAGCCCCAGCATTTT CSVGGGQGNQPQHF